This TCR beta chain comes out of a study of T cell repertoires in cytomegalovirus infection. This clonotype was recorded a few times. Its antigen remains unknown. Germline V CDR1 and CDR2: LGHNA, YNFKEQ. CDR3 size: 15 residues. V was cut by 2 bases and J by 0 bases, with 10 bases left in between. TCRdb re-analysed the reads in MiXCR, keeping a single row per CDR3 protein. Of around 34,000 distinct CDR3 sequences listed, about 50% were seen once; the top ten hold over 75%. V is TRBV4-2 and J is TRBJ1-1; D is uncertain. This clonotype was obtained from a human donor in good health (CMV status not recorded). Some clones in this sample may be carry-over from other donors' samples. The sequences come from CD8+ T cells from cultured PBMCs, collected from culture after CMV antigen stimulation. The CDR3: CASSQMGGLNTEAFF. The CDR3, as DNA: TGTGCCAGCAGCCAAATGGGAGGGCTGAACACTGAAGCTTTCTTT.